Listed here is a single T cell receptor beta chain. TCR beta CDR3 region amplification was performed from RNA transcripts. HTBI primers were employed in a first-round RT-PCR of the TCR CDR3. TCRdb reanalysed the multiplex PCR reads using MiXCR and keeps one entry per CDR3 protein. The sample contains a few hundred thousand distinct CDR3 sequences, about a sixth of which appear only once. The data belong to a study of T cells in Graves' hyperthyroidism and ophthalmopathy. This clonotype originated in a woman aged 30 to 39 with Graves' hyperthyroidism. Sequencing was carried out using blood.

CDR3: CASSQGDLGLAVRRAFYEQYF. The CDR3, as DNA: TGTGCCAGCAGCCAAGGGGATTTGGGACTAGCAGTACGGAGGGCTTTCTACGAGCAGTACTTC. This chain joins TRBV3-1 and TRBJ2-7; the match to TRBD2 covers 9 bases. This CDR3 is 21 amino acids long. Germline-derived CDR1 and CDR2 are LGHDT and YNNKEL (reference sequence). The ends lost 1 base at V and 3 bases at J; junction bases unmatched: 22.